This entry describes one T cell receptor beta chain. This sample stems from a study of CD8 T cells in Susac syndrome. TEMRA cells were FACS-enriched, unlike CD8+ and CD4+ T cells, which were negatively isolated. Germline CDR1 DFQATT, CDR2 SNEGSKA (reference sequence). There are 12 residues in the CDR3. After extraction with the RNeasy kit, roughly 0.45 to 1 ug of the RNA was reverse transcribed using random hexamers. TCRdb recomputed calls from the immunoSEQ multiplex PCR reads with MiXCR, one row per CDR3 protein. The sample yields a few hundred thousand distinct CDR3 sequences, approximately 94% seen once.

Sequencing input: CD4+ T cells from PBMCs. The receptor was isolated from a human donor with Susac syndrome. The chain combines TRBV20-1 with TRBJ2-1, with D possibly matching TRBD2 (5 bases). CDR3 protein: CSGLNTYNEQFF. DNA of the CDR3: TGCAGCGGACTTAATACCTACAATGAGCAGTTCTTC.